This T cell receptor (beta chain) was retrieved from a study of shared clonotypes between healthy human individuals. Study details: Aged between 18 and 49, the donors were two women and a few men. Donors had three CD4 naive, three CD4 memory, two CD8 naive and one CD8 memory plate apiece.

The split of CD4+ cells yielded CD45RA+ naive and CD45RA-negative memory subsets. Trimming pared 2 bases from V and 1 base from J, leaving 9 bases between. CDR1 is SGHRS and CDR2 is YFSETQ in the germline V gene. This CDR3 spans 14 amino acids. This clone was detected once. The same CDR3 arises from other DNA sequences in this sample as well. Measured with immunoSEQ multiplex PCR; TCRdb has only the in-frame clones, and not every one. The table lists under 1,100,000 clones, about 84% of them singletons. Sequencing input: memory CD4+ T cells from PBMCs. Regarding subset: CD45RA-negative fraction. This receptor was taken from a man between 18 and 35 years old in good health. Some clones in this sample may be carry-over from other donors' samples. The gene calls are TRBV5-1 and TRBJ1-1; a possible D gene is TRBD1 (5 bases). The CDR3 here is CASSLDSQNTEAFF. In nucleotides, the CDR3 is TGCGCCAGCAGCTTAGACAGCCAGAACACTGAAGCTTTCTTT.